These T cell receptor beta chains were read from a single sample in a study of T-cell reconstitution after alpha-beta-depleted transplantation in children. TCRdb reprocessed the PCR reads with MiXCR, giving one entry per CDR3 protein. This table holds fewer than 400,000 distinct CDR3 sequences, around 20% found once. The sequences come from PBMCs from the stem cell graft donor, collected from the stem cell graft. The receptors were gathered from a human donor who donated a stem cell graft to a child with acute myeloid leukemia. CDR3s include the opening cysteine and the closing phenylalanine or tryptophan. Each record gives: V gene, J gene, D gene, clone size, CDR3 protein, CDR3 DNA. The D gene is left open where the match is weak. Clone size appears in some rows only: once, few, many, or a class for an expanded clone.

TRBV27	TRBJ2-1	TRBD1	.	CASSARTGEFLYNEQFF	TGTGCCAGCAGTGCTAGGACAGGGGAATTCCTCTACAATGAGCAGTTCTTC
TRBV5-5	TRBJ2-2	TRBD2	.	CASSLAENWEGHGELFF	TGTGCCAGCAGCTTGGCGGAGAATTGGGAGGGCCACGGGGAGCTGTTTTTT
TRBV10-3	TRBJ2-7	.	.	CAIMGEDTQTYEQYF	TGTGCCATCATGGGAGAGGACACTCAAACCTACGAGCAGTACTTC
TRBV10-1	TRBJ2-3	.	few	CASSESSLALRDTQYF	TGCGCCAGCAGTGAGTCGTCGCTAGCGCTGAGAGATACGCAGTATTTT
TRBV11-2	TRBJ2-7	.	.	CASSLIRENPYEQYF	TGTGCCAGCAGCTTAATCAGGGAGAACCCCTACGAGCAGTACTTC
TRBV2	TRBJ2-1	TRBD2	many	CASRTSGIDNEQFF	TGTGCCAGCAGGACTAGCGGGATTGACAATGAGCAGTTCTTC
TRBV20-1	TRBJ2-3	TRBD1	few	CSARGDRDRFWDTQYF	TGCAGTGCTAGGGGAGACCGGGACAGGTTCTGGGATACGCAGTATTTT
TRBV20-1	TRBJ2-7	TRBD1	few	CSAISPRQGWFEQYF	TGCAGTGCGATTTCTCCGAGACAGGGATGGTTCGAGCAGTACTTC
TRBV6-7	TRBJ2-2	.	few	CASSHTITGSYTGELFF	TGTGCCAGCAGTCATACCATAACAGGGTCCTACACCGGGGAGCTGTTTTTT
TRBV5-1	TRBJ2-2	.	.	CASSLDIPTKTGELFF	TGCGCCAGCAGCTTGGATATTCCTACTAAAACCGGGGAGCTGTTTTTT